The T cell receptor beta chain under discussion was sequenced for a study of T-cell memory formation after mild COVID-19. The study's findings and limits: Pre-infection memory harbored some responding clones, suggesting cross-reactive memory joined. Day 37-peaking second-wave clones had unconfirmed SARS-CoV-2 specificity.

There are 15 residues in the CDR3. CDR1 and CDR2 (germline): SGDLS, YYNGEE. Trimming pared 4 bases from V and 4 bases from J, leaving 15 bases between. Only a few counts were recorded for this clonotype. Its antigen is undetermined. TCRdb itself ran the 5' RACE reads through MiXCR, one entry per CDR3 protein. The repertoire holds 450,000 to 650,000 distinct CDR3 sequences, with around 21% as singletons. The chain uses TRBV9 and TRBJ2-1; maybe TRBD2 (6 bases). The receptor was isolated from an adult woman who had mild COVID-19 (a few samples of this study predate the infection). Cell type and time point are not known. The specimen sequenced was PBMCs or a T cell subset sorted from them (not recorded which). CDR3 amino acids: CASSPRGIFYNEQFF. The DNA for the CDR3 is TGTGCCAGCAGCCCTCGCGGGATCTTTTACAATGAGCAGTTCTTC.